This is a list of T cell receptor beta chains from one sample in a study of technical replicates of blood from a handful of donors. Method: immunoSEQ multiplex PCR; TCRdb's copy keeps in-frame clones and lacks some. The sample includes roughly 64,000 clones, 80% to 90% of them seen just once. Material for sequencing was PBMCs. The receptors originated from a human donor in good health. Some clones in this sample may be carry-over from other donors' samples. Each CDR3 is given with its conserved first and last residue. A D gene is named only where the DNA matches it firmly. Clone sizes are given selectively: once, few, many, or a class where the clone is expanded.

size | J | V | D | CDR3 | DNA
. | TRBJ2-2 | TRBV7-9 | . | CASSSDSYTGELFF | TGTGCCAGCAGCTCGGACAGCTACACCGGGGAGCTGTTTTTT
. | TRBJ1-2 | TRBV12-5 | . | CASGLSGQGSGYTF | TGTGCTAGTGGCCTTTCAGGGCAGGGTAGCGGCTACACCTTC
. | TRBJ1-2 | TRBV5-1 | . | CASAPTGEYGYTF | TGCGCCAGCGCACCGACAGGAGAATATGGCTACACCTTC
once | TRBJ2-1 | TRBV20-1 | . | CSATQYNEQFF | TGCAGTGCTACACAATACAATGAGCAGTTCTTC
few | TRBJ1-1 | TRBV6-6 | . | CASSPRGEGTEAFF | TGTGCCAGCAGTCCACGTGGGGAGGGCACTGAAGCTTTCTTT
few | TRBJ1-6 | TRBV5-5 | . | CASSLRFASGVAGSPLHF | TGTGCCAGCAGCTTGCGCTTCGCGAGCGGGGTCGCTGGATCACCCCTCCACTTT
. | TRBJ2-1 | TRBV9 | . | CASSVRQGSEQFF | TGTGCCAGCAGCGTACGGCAGGGATCTGAGCAGTTCTTC
. | TRBJ2-5 | TRBV5-4 | . | CASSSPQGPETQYF | TGTGCCAGCAGCTCTCCACAGGGCCCGGAGACCCAGTACTTC
many | TRBJ1-6 | TRBV27 | . | CASSTRLLTTYNSPLHF | TGTGCCAGCAGTACCCGACTGCTAACAACTTATAATTCACCCCTCCACTTT
. | TRBJ2-2 | TRBV7-6 | . | CASSLEGGPTGELFF | TGTGCCAGCAGCTTAGAGGGGGGGCCAACCGGGGAGCTGTTTTTT
. | TRBJ2-2 | TRBV5-8 | . | CASSSTILENTGELFF | TGTGCCAGCAGCTCAACGATACTAGAGAACACCGGGGAGCTGTTTTTT
. | TRBJ1-6 | TRBV4-2 | . | CASSQVKGESGDNSPLHF | TGTGCCAGCAGCCAAGTGAAGGGGGAATCTGGCGATAATTCACCCCTCCACTTT
. | TRBJ2-1 | TRBV7-3 | TRBD2 | CASSLLAERRNEQFF | TGTGCCAGCAGCTTGCTAGCGGAAAGGCGCAATGAGCAGTTCTTC
. | TRBJ2-1 | TRBV4-1 | . | CASSQGRLDLGEQFF | TGCGCCAGCAGCCAAGGGCGACTAGATCTGGGTGAGCAGTTCTTC
. | TRBJ2-1 | TRBV9 | TRBD2 | CASSAGTSANNEQFF | TGTGCCAGCAGTGCGGGGACTAGCGCTAACAATGAGCAGTTCTTC
. | TRBJ2-1 | TRBV7-2 | . | CASSLWSLAFGGEQFF | TGTGCCAGCAGCTTATGGAGTCTAGCGTTTGGGGGTGAGCAGTTCTTC
. | TRBJ1-1 | TRBV14 | . | CASSQDTGFGTEAFF | TGTGCCAGCAGCCAAGATACGGGATTTGGGACTGAAGCTTTCTTT
. | TRBJ2-5 | TRBV7-2 | TRBD2 | CASSFLAGGGETQYF | TGTGCCAGCAGCTTTCTAGCGGGAGGTGGAGAGACCCAGTACTTC
. | TRBJ2-5 | TRBV7-2 | TRBD2 | CASSPGLAGGLQETQYF | TGTGCCAGCAGCCCAGGACTAGCGGGGGGCCTCCAAGAGACCCAGTACTTC
. | TRBJ1-5 | TRBV6-1 | . | CASRPSINQPQHF | TGTGCCAGCAGACCCAGTATTAATCAGCCCCAGCATTTT
. | TRBJ2-7 | TRBV5-8 | TRBD1 | CASRPWDRSSYEQYF | TGTGCCAGCAGGCCCTGGGACAGGAGCTCCTACGAGCAGTACTTC
. | TRBJ2-3 | TRBV5-4 | . | CASSLDASDRTDTQYF | TGTGCCAGCAGCTTGGATGCTAGCGACCGCACAGATACGCAGTATTTT
. | TRBJ1-2 | TRBV12-5 | . | CASGRGYGYTF | TGTGCTAGTGGTCGCGGCTATGGCTACACCTTC
. | TRBJ1-3 | TRBV5-1 | . | CASSAGGHAGNTIYF | TGCGCCAGCAGCGCGGGGGGACATGCTGGAAACACCATATATTTT
. | TRBJ2-7 | TRBV30 | . | CAWSVLTGIQYF | TGTGCCTGGAGTGTACTGACAGGAATCCAGTACTTC